This T cell receptor beta chain was documented in a study of beta chain features in type 1 diabetes. Findings and caveats of the study: A greater similarity of naive, central memory and Treg TCRB repertoires was seen among patients than among healthy donors. Across all four CD4+ subsets, people with type 1 diabetes showed modestly shorter TCRB CDR3s.

With 7 bases clipped from V and 3 bases from J, the junction kept 6 bases outside the gene matches. The CDR3 sequence is 14 residues long. CDR1 is MDHEN, CDR2 SYDVKM, per germline. This clone appeared a few times. Its antigen remains unidentified. Isolated RNA was reverse transcribed in full, so expressed TCRB transcripts were sequenced. Some clones are missing from TCRdb's copy, which holds only in-frame ones; the method was immunoSEQ multiplex PCR. Altogether a few hundred thousand clones are present, roughly 15% being singletons, with the ten largest covering approximately 0.02%. The sample taken for sequencing was naive CD4+ T cells from blood. This clonotype was sampled from a woman younger than 30 in good health. The genes are TRBV28 and TRBJ2-7; 10 bases fit TRBD1. The CDR3 coding sequence is TGTGCCAGCAACCCGGGACAGGGGATCTACGAGCAGTACTTC. It encodes CASNPGQGIYEQYF.